This TCR beta chain is from a study of cytomegalovirus exposure and HLA in healthy donors. 13 Jbeta primers and 60 Vbeta primers were used for the PCR. Profiled with immunoSEQ multiplex PCR; TCRdb holds only in-frame clones, not every one. The sample consists of 150,000 to 200,000 clones, 76% of them appearing once. This TCR was recovered from a male donor in good health and CMV-seronegative. The sequenced sample was PBMCs.

DNA for the CDR3: TGCGCCAGCAGTTCCGGACTAGCGGGGCAAGATACGCAGTATTTT. Its translation: CASSSGLAGQDTQYF. The chain joins TRBV5-1 to TRBJ2-3; 12 bases agree with TRBD2. CDR3 length: 15 residues. CDR1 is SGHRS, CDR2 YFSETQ, per germline. Unmatched junction bases numbered 6, after V lost 5 bases and J lost 5 bases.